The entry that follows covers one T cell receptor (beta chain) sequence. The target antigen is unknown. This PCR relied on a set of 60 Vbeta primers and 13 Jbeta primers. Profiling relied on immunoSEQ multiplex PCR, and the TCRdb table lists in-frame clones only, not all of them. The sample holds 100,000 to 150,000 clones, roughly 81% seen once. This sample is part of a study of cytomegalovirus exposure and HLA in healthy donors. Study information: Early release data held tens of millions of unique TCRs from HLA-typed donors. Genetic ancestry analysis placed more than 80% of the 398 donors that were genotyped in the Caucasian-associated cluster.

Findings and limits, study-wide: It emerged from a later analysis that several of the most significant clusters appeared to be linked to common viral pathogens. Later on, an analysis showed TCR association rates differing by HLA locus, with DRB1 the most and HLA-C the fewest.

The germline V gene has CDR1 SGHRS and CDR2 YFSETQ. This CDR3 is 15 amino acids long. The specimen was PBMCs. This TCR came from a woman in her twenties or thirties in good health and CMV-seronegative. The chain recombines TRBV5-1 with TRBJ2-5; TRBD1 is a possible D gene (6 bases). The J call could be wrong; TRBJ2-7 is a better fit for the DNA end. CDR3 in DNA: TGCGCCAGCAGCCCCGGAGGACAGCGGTCCTACGAGCAGTACTTC. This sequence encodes CASSPGGQRSYEQYF.